The 5 T cell receptor beta chains below come from one sample, sequenced in a study of OX40 agonist ivuxolimab in advanced cancers. Clones were read by immunoSEQ multiplex PCR, and TCRdb kept only the in-frame ones, dropping some. The table records roughly 11,000 clones, 70% to 90% of them present only once. This specimen was CD4+ or CD8+ T cells sorted from blood, taken in a trial of the OX40 agonist ivuxolimab. These TCRs come from an adult with an advanced solid tumor such as melanoma, head and neck, liver or kidney cancer.

The chain couples TRBV25-1 to TRBJ1-2; D remains ambiguous. The CDR3 length is 16 residues. Germline V gene sequence: CDR1 MGHDK, CDR2 SYGVNS. V was clipped by 3 bases and J by 4 bases, with 18 bases between them. The CDR3 sequence: CASSERSSGSPYGYTF. CDR3 coding DNA: TGTGCCAGCAGTGAGCGGTCCTCGGGAAGTCCCTATGGCTACACCTTC.

The CDR3 loop is CASSSPDPGGDEQFF. The DNA of the CDR3 is TGTGCCAGCAGCTCCCCAGACCCAGGCGGGGATGAGCAGTTCTTC. The chain combines TRBV7-9 with TRBJ2-1; D is possibly TRBD2 (6 bases). Trimming removed 4 bases at V and 8 bases at J, with 18 bases between. The CDR3 consists of 15 residues. Germline assignment: CDR1 SEHNR and CDR2 FQNEAQ (reference sequence).

The chain recombines TRBV7-3 with TRBJ2-1; 8 positions agree with TRBD2. The V gene's germline CDR1 is SGHTA and CDR2 FQGTGA. This CDR3 spans 14 amino acids. With V trimmed by 5 bases and J by 4 bases, 4 bases remained unmatched. The CDR3 reads CASSPTSGYNEQFF. DNA for the CDR3: TGTGCCAGCAGCCCCACTAGCGGATACAATGAGCAGTTCTTC.

The chain links TRBV4-2 to TRBJ2-7, with 10 bases matching TRBD2. The ends lost 5 bases at V and 0 bases at J; junction bases unmatched: 4. There are 15 residues in the CDR3. Germline loops: CDR1 LGHNA, CDR2 YNFKEQ. In nucleotides, the CDR3 is TGTGCCAGCAGCTTAGCGGGGGGCGACTCCTACGAGCAGTACTTC. Protein sequence: CASSLAGGDSYEQYF.

This clone was detected a few times. The V gene is TRBV30, the J gene TRBJ1-1; TRBD1 might be the D (5 bases). The CDR3 length is 14 residues. CDR1 is GTSNPN, CDR2 SVGIG, per germline (reference sequence). V lost 3 bases and J 5 bases, leaving 16 bases between the germline ends. The CDR3 coding sequence is TGTGCCTGGAGCTTGGGGGAGTCGTGGACTGAAGCTTTCTTT. Amino acids: CAWSLGESWTEAFF.